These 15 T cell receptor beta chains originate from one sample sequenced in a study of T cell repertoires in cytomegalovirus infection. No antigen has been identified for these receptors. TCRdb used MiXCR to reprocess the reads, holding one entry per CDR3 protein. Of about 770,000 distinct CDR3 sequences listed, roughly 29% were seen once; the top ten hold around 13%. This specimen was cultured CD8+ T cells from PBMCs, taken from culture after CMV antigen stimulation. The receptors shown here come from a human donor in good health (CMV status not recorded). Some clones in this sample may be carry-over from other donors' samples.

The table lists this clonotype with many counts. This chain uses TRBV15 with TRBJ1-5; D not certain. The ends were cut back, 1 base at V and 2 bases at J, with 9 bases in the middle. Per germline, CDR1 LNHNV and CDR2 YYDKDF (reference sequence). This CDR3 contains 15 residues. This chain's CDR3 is CATSRVRAGNQPQHF. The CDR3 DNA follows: TGTGCCACCAGCAGAGTTAGGGCAGGCAATCAGCCCCAGCATTTT.

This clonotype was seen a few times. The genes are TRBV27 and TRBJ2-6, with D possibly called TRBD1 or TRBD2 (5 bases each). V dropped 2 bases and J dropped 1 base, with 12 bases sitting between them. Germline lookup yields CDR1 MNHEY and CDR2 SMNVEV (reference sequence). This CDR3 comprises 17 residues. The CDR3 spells CASSLMGVFSGANVLTF. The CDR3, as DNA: TGTGCCAGCAGTTTAATGGGGGTCTTTTCTGGGGCCAACGTCCTGACTTTC.

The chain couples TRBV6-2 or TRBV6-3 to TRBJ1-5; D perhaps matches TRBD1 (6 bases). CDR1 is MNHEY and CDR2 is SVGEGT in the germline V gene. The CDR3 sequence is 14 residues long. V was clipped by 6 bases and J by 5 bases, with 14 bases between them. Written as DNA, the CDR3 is TGTGCCAGCAGCTTACAGGGAAGCGATCAGCCCCAGCATTTT. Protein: CASSLQGSDQPQHF.

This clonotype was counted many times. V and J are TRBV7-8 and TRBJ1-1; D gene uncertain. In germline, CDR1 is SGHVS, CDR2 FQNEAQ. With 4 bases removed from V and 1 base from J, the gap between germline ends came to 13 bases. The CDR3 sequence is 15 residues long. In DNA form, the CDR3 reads TGTGCCAGCAGCTCCGACGTTTGGCGGAACACTGAAGCTTTCTTT. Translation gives CASSSDVWRNTEAFF. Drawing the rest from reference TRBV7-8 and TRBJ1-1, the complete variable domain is GAGVSQSPRYKVAKRGQDVALRCDPISGHVSLFWYQQALGQGPEFLTYFQNEAQLDKSGLPSDRFFAERPEGSVSTLKIQRTQQEDSAVYLCASSSDVWRNTEAFFGQGTRLTVV.

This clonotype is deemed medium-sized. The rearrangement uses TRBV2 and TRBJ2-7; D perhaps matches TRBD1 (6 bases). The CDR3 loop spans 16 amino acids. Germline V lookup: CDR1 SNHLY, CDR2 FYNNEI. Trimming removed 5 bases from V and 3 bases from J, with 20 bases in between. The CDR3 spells CASSLRLQGAIYEQYF. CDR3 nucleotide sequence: TGTGCCAGCAGTCTACGATTACAGGGTGCAATCTACGAGCAGTACTTC.

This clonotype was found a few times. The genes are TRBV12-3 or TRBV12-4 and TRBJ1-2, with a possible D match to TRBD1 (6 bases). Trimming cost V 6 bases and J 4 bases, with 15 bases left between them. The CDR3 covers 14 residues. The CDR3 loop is CASSHRAWGYGYTF. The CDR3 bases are TGTGCCAGCAGCCACAGGGCATGGGGCTATGGCTACACCTTC.

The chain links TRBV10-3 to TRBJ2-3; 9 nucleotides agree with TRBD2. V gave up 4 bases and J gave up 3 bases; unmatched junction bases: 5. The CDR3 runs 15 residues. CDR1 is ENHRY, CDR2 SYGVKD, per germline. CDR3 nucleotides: TGTGCCATCAGTGGGGAGCGGGGGGTGACAGATACGCAGTATTTT. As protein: CAISGERGVTDTQYF.

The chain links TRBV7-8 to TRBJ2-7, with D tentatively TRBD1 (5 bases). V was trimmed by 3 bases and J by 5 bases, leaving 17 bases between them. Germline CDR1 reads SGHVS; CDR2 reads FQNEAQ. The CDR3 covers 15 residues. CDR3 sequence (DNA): TGTGCCAGCAGCTTCGTAGTTCCAGGGTTGGACGAGCAGTACTTC. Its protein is CASSFVVPGLDEQYF.

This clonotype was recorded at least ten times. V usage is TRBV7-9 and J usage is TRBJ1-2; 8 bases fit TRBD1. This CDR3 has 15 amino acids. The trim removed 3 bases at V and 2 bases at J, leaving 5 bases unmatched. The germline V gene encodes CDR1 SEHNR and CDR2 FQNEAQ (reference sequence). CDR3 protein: CASSFGQGANYGYTF. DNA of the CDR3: TGTGCCAGCAGCTTTGGGCAGGGGGCAAACTATGGCTACACCTTC.

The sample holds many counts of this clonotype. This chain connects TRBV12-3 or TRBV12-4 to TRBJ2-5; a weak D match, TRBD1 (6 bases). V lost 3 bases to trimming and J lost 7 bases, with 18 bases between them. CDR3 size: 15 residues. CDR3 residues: CASSFFRTAPLTQYF. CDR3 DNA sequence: TGTGCCAGCAGTTTCTTCCGGACAGCTCCACTGACCCAGTACTTC.

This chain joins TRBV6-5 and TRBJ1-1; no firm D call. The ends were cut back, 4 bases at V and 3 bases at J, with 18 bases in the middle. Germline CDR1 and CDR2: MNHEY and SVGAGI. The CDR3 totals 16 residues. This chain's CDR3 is CASSFSLTFFDTEAFF. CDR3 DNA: TGTGCCAGCAGTTTCTCCCTTACCTTCTTCGACACTGAAGCTTTCTTT.

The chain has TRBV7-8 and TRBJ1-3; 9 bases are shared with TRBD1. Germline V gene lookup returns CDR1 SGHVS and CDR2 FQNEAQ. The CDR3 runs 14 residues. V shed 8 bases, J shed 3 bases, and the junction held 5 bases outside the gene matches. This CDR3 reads CASYTTGGGNTIYF. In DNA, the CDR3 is TGTGCCAGCTACACGACAGGGGGTGGAAACACCATATATTTT.

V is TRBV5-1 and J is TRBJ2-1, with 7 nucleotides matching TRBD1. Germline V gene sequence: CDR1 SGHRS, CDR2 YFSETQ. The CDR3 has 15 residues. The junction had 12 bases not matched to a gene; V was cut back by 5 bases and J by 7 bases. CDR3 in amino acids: CASRSTGRSVNEQFF. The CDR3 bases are TGCGCCAGCAGATCGACAGGGCGGTCGGTGAATGAGCAGTTCTTC. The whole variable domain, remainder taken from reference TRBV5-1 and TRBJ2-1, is KAGVTQTPRYLIKTRGQQVTLSCSPISGHRSVSWYQQTPGQGLQFLFEYFSETQRNKGNFPGRFSGRQFSNSRSEMNVSTLELGDSALYLCASRSTGRSVNEQFFGPGTRLTVL.

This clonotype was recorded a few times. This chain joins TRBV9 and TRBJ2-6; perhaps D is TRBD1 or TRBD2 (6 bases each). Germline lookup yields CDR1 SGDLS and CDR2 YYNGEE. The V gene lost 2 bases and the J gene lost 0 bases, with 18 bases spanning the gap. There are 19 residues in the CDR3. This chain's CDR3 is CASSVAHKGGNSGANVLTF. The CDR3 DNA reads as TGTGCCAGCAGCGTGGCCCATAAGGGGGGAAACTCTGGGGCCAACGTCCTGACTTTC.

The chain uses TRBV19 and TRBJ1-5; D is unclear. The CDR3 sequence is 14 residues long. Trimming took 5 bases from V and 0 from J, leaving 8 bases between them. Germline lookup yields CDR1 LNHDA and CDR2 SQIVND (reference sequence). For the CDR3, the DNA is TGTGCCAGTAGTGAATTTTATAGCAATCAGCCCCAGCATTTT. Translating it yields CASSEFYSNQPQHF.